The 13 T cell receptor beta chains presented below share a single source sample, sequenced in a study of a mutant IDH1 vaccine in newly diagnosed glioma. Noted time point: baseline, week 1 (first vaccination visit). Regarding treatment: pre-vaccination baseline after standard-of-care therapy. The assay was immunoSEQ multiplex PCR, and TCRdb's table has in-frame clones only and misses some. The data contain some 95,000 clones, around four fifths of them seen just once; the ten biggest clones take up 7.5%. The sequencing used PBMCs, collected from a glioma patient treated with radiotherapy, temozolomide or both. The receptors come from a man aged 40-49 years with glioma.

This clone was seen a single time. Other DNA sequences in the same sample also yield this CDR3. This chain joins TRBV30 and TRBJ2-2, with D uncertain. Germline values: CDR1 GTSNPN, CDR2 SVGIG (reference sequence). This CDR3 spans 14 amino acids. Trimming took 1 base from V and 0 from J, leaving 6 bases between them. The CDR3 here is CAWSEHANTGELFF. CDR3 coding DNA: TGTGCCTGGAGTGAACATGCGAACACCGGGGAGCTGTTTTTT.

The gene calls are TRBV25-1 and TRBJ1-2; TRBD1 is a possible D gene (5 bases). Trimming took off 1 base at V and 6 bases at J, with 12 bases between the two ends. The length of the CDR3 is 14 residues. Germline V CDR1 and CDR2: MGHDK, SYGVNS. The CDR3 region has the DNA TGTGCCAGCAGTGAATTAGGCAGGGCGAATGGCTACACCTTC. Translated, it gives CASSELGRANGYTF.

The chain has TRBV4-1 and TRBJ2-1, with D perhaps matching TRBD1 (6 bases). The germline V and J ends were trimmed by 3 bases and 4 bases, with 19 bases remaining between them. The CDR3 has 17 amino acids. In germline, CDR1 is MGHRA, CDR2 YSYEKL. This CDR3 is CASSQMPGAGDYNEQFF. For the CDR3, the DNA is TGCGCCAGCAGCCAGATGCCTGGGGCAGGGGATTACAATGAGCAGTTCTTC.

This sequence joins TRBV30 and TRBJ1-1; D is perhaps TRBD1 (5 bases). The V gene's germline CDR1 is GTSNPN and CDR2 SVGIG (reference sequence). The CDR3 has 12 amino acids. CDR3 DNA: TGTGCTTTTGTGGGGGGAAGAACTGAAGCTTTCTTT. It is translated as CAFVGGRTEAFF. The full variable domain, its missing parts supplied by reference TRBV30 and TRBJ1-1, is SQTIHQWPATLVQPVGSPLSLECTVEGTSNPNLYWYRQAAGRGLQLLFYSVGIGQISSEVPQNLSASRPQDRQFILSSKKLLLSDSGFYLCAFVGGRTEAFFGQGTRLTVV.

The rearrangement links TRBV30 to TRBJ2-5; 11 bases match TRBD2. Germline loops: CDR1 GTSNPN, CDR2 SVGIG (reference sequence). This CDR3 spans 16 amino acids. With 0 bases clipped from V and 5 bases from J, the junction kept 8 bases outside the gene matches. This chain's CDR3 is CAWSVLAGGRMETQYF. The CDR3 nucleotides are TGTGCCTGGAGTGTGCTAGCGGGGGGACGGATGGAGACCCAGTACTTC.

This clone was observed once. The gene calls are TRBV7-9 and TRBJ2-2; possibly TRBD2 for D (6 bases). V was shortened by 1 base and J by 4 bases, with 16 bases between the two germline ends. This CDR3 is built from 17 residues. From germline, CDR1 is SEHNR and CDR2 FQNEAQ (reference sequence). This CDR3 reads CASSLGSGDEGTGELFF. CDR3 coding DNA: TGTGCCAGCAGCTTAGGTAGCGGAGACGAGGGCACCGGGGAGCTGTTTTTT. Based on the CDR3 plus reference TRBV7-9 and TRBJ2-2, the full variable domain is DTGVSQNPRHKITKRGQNVTFRCDPISEHNRLYWYRQTLGQGPEFLTYFQNEAQLEKSRLLSDRFSAERPKGSFSTLEIQRTEQGDSAMYLCASSLGSGDEGTGELFFGEGSRLTVL.

This clone was observed a handful of times. The chain recombines TRBV6-6 with TRBJ2-3, with a possible D match to TRBD1 (5 bases). CDR1 and CDR2 from the germline V gene are MNHNY and SVGAGI (reference sequence). This CDR3 contains 14 residues. Trimming cost V 3 bases and J 4 bases, with 11 bases left between them. CDR3 in DNA: TGTGCCAGCAGTTATTTAAGGGGTGCAGATACGCAGTATTTT. Residues: CASSYLRGADTQYF.

The rearrangement joins TRBV5-1 to TRBJ2-5, with D perhaps given as TRBD1 or TRBD2 (5 bases each). Trimming left V 0 bases short and J 1 base short, with 7 bases between. Germline CDR1 reads SGHRS; CDR2 reads YFSETQ. CDR3 length: 14 amino acids. In DNA, the CDR3 is TGCGCCAGCAGCTTGGGAGGGGTCCAAGAGACCCAGTACTTC. Translation: CASSLGGVQETQYF.

CDR3 protein: CASSRRGEETQYF. The CDR3 DNA reads as TGCGCCAGCAGCAGACGGGGGGAAGAGACCCAGTACTTC. This chain joins TRBV5-1 and TRBJ2-5; TRBD2 matches 7 bases. The CDR3 is made up of 13 amino acids. Germline V lookup: CDR1 SGHRS, CDR2 YFSETQ. The junction had 3 bases not matched to a gene; V was cut back by 4 bases and J by 3 bases.

For the CDR3, the DNA is TGTGCCAGCAGCTTGACAGGGAATCAGCCCCAGCATTTT. As protein: CASSLTGNQPQHF. The chain links TRBV7-9 to TRBJ1-5; 7 bases match TRBD1. V was clipped by 3 bases and J by 4 bases; unmatched bases: 0. The germline gives CDR1 SEHNR, CDR2 FQNEAQ (reference sequence). This CDR3 comprises 13 residues.

This chain connects TRBV14 to TRBJ1-1; 7 bases align to TRBD1. V shed 4 bases and J 0 bases; nucleotides not matched to a gene: 5. In germline, CDR1 is SGHDN, CDR2 FVKESK. This CDR3 has 15 residues. The CDR3 sequence: CASSRRTGMNTEAFF. In DNA form, the CDR3 reads TGTGCCAGCAGCCGGCGGACAGGAATGAACACTGAAGCTTTCTTT.

The V call is TRBV14, the J call TRBJ2-5; 12 positions match TRBD1. V gave up 1 base and J gave up 4 bases; unmatched junction bases: 4. CDR1 is SGHDN, CDR2 FVKESK, per germline. This CDR3 spans 16 amino acids. The CDR3 coding sequence is TGTGCCAGCAGCCAAGTTTGGGACAGGGGGCGAGAGACCCAGTACTTC. It codes for CASSQVWDRGRETQYF.

The genes are TRBV6-4 and TRBJ2-3, with TRBD1 matching over 9 bases. Germline loops: CDR1 MRHNA, CDR2 SNTAGT. Trimming removed 4 bases from V and 3 bases from J; junction bases left unmatched: 11. The CDR3 has 17 amino acids. CDR3 in DNA: TGTGCCAGCAGTGTCCAACAGGGGGCAGGTGGAACAGATACGCAGTATTTT. Encoded protein: CASSVQQGAGGTDTQYF.